This T cell receptor beta chain was captured in a study of T-cell reconstitution after alpha-beta-depleted transplantation in children. As regards this clonotype: No antigen is known for it.

Whole-study results and caveats: When one year had passed after transplant, most T-cell counts and diversity came from newly produced T cells.

The germline V gene has CDR1 SGHKS and CDR2 YYEKEE (reference sequence). The CDR3 loop spans 13 amino acids. V was shortened by 0 bases and J by 7 bases, with 7 bases between the two germline ends. The authors prepared the TCRbeta library with unique molecular identifiers. TCRdb reprocessed the PCR reads with MiXCR, giving one entry per CDR3 protein. This table holds fewer than 550,000 distinct CDR3 sequences, roughly 16% found once. The starting material was PBMCs, mostly from graft donor cells, obtained 360 days after TCRalphabeta/CD19-depleted stem cell transplant. The chain employs TRBV5-5 and TRBJ2-2; unclear D gene. This TCR was sampled from a boy in the first two years of life who had a stem cell transplant for Wiskott-Aldrich syndrome, so the T cells may come from the graft donor. The CDR3 is CASSLVEGGELFF. The CDR3 nucleotides read TGTGCCAGCAGCTTGGTGGAAGGCGGGGAGCTGTTTTTT.